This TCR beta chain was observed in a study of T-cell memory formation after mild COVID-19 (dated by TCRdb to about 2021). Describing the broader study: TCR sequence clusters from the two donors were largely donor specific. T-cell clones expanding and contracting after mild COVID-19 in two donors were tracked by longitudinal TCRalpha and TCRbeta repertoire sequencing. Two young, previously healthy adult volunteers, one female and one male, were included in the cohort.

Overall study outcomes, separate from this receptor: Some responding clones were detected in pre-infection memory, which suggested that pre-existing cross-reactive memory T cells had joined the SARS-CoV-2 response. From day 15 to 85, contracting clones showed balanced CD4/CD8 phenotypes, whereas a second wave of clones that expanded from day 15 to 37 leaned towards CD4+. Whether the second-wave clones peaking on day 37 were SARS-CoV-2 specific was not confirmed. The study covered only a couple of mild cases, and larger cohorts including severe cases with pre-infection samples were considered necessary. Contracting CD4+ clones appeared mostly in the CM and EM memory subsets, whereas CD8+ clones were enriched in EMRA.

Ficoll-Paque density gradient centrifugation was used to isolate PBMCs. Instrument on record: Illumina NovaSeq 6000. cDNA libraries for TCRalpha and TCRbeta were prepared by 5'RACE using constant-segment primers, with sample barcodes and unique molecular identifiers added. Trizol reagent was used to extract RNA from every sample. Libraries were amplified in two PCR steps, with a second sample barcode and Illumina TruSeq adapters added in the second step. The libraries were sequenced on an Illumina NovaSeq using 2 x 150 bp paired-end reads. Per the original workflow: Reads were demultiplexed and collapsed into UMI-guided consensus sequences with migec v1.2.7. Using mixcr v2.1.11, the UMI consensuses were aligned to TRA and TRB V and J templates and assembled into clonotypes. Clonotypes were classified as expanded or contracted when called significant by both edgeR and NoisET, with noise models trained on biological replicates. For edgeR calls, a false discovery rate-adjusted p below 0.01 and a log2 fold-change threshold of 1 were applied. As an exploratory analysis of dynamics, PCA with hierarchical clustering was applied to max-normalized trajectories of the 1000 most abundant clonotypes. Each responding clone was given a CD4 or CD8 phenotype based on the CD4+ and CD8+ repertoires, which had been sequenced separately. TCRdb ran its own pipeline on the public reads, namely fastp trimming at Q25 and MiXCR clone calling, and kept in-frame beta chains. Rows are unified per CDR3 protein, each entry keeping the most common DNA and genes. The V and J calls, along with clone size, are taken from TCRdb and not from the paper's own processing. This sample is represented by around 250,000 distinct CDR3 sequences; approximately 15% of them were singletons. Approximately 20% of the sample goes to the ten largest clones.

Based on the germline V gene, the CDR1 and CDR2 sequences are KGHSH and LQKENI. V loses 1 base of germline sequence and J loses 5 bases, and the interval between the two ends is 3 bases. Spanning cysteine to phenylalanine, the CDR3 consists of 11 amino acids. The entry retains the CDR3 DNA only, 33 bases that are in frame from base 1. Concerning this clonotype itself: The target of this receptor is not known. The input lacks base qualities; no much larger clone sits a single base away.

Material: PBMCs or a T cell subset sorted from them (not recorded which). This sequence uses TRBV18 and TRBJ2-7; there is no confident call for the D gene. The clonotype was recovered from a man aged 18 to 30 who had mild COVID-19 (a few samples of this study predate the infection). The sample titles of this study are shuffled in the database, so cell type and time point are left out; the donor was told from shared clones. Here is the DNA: TGTGCCAGCTCACCACAAGACGAGCAGTACTTC. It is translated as CASSPQDEQYF. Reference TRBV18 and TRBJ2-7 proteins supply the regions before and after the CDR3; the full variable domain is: NAGVMQNPRHLVRRRGQEARLRCSPMKGHSHVYWYRQLPEEGLKFMVYLQKENIIDESGMPKERFSAEFPKEGPSILRIQQVVRGDSAAYFCASSPQDEQYFGPGTRLTVT.